This record concerns one T cell receptor (beta chain) sequence. Measured with immunoSEQ multiplex PCR; TCRdb has only the in-frame clones, and not every one. The table records over 100,000 clones, just over 85% of them present only once. The entry originates in a study of T cell responses to AZD1222 COVID-19 vaccine. The germline CDR1 and CDR2 sequences are MNHEY and SMNVEV (reference sequence). J was trimmed by 8 bases and V by 7 bases; bases with no gene match: 7. The CDR3 is made up of 13 amino acids. The source of this sequence is an adult in good health. The source material was peripheral blood, sampled on day 0 of AZD1222 vaccination. This sequence joins TRBV27 and TRBJ2-1; 8 bases line up with TRBD2. CDR3 DNA: TGTGCCAGCACCCCCGGGGGGGGCCATGAGCAGTTCTTC. Translation gives CASTPGGGHEQFF.